This TCR beta chain was documented in a study of T-cell memory formation after mild COVID-19. TCRdb re-analysed the 5' RACE reads in MiXCR, keeping a single row per CDR3 protein. Of about 340,000 distinct CDR3 sequences detected, 10% to 15% appear once; the ten largest clones hold about a fifth. CDR3 size: 19 residues. CDR1 and CDR2 (germline): MNHNY, SVGAGI (reference sequence). V dropped 0 bases and J dropped 5; count of bases not matched to a gene: 16. The chain links TRBV6-6 to TRBJ2-3, with TRBD2 matching 8 bases. This clonotype was sampled from a man between 18 and 35 years old who had mild COVID-19 (a few samples of this study predate the infection). Cell type and time point are not known. Sequencing input: PBMCs or a T cell subset sorted from them (not recorded which). CDR3: CASSYSNPKAGGAGDTQYF. CDR3 nucleotides: TGTGCCAGCAGTTACTCGAATCCCAAGGCCGGGGGGGCCGGAGATACGCAGTATTTT.